What follows are 10 T cell receptor beta chains derived from one specimen sequenced in a study of cytomegalovirus exposure and HLA in healthy donors. Primers: 60 Vbeta forward and 13 Jbeta reverse. Assay: immunoSEQ multiplex PCR; the TCRdb copy retains only in-frame clones and omits some. The table lists around 88,000 clones, about 78% of them singletons. The specimen was PBMCs. Source of these receptors: a woman between 35 and 50 years old in good health and CMV-seropositive.

The rearrangement uses TRBV7-8 and TRBJ2-4; D is undetermined. This CDR3 region has 15 residues. CDR1 and CDR2 (germline): SGHVS, FQNEAQ. Trimming took off 5 bases at V and 2 bases at J, with 13 bases between the two ends. CDR3 DNA: TGTGCCAGCAGCCCGTTGGTGGAGCCCAAAAACATTCAGTACTTC. This sequence encodes CASSPLVEPKNIQYF. The full variable domain, in which reference TRBV7-8 and TRBJ2-4 provide the parts outside the CDR3, is GAGVSQSPRYKVAKRGQDVALRCDPISGHVSLFWYQQALGQGPEFLTYFQNEAQLDKSGLPSDRFFAERPEGSVSTLKIQRTQQEDSAVYLCASSPLVEPKNIQYFGAGTRLSVL.

The chain combines TRBV5-1 with TRBJ1-2, with D tentatively TRBD1 (6 bases). Germline V gene lookup returns CDR1 SGHRS and CDR2 YFSETQ. V was cut by 0 bases and J by 4 bases, with 10 bases left in between. The CDR3 length is 14 residues. CDR3 amino acids: CASSLAGDTYGYTF. The CDR3 nucleotides are TGCGCCAGCAGCTTGGCCGGGGACACCTATGGCTACACCTTC.

The chain links TRBV6-1 to TRBJ2-5; D is perhaps TRBD2 (5 bases). The CDR3 totals 14 residues. Trimming removed 7 bases at V and 2 bases at J, with 14 bases between. The V gene's germline CDR1 is MNHNS and CDR2 SASEGT. CDR3 sequence reads: CASMVFGEQETQYF. CDR3 nucleotide sequence: TGTGCCAGCATGGTTTTCGGGGAACAAGAGACCCAGTACTTC.

The rearrangement links TRBV5-5 to TRBJ1-1; TRBD1 matches 7 bases. Germline assignment: CDR1 SGHKS and CDR2 YYEKEE (reference sequence). The CDR3 consists of 15 residues. Unmatched junction bases numbered 11, after V lost 3 bases and J lost 6 bases. CDR3 sequence reads: CASSSLKGQSPEAFF. CDR3 sequence (DNA): TGTGCCAGCAGCTCCCTAAAGGGACAGAGTCCTGAAGCTTTCTTT.

The chain links TRBV6-5 to TRBJ1-1, with unresolved D. The CDR3 contains 14 residues. The germline V gene encodes CDR1 MNHEY and CDR2 SVGAGI. The V gene lost 6 bases and the J gene lost 5 bases, with 16 bases spanning the gap. The CDR3 spells CASRAAAGWTEAFF. The DNA of the CDR3 is TGTGCCAGCAGGGCTGCCGCAGGATGGACTGAAGCTTTCTTT.

This clone was seen more than once but under ten times. The rearrangement joins TRBV2 to TRBJ2-1; 12 bases map to TRBD2. CDR1 SNHLY and CDR2 FYNNEI come from the germline V gene. With 7 bases clipped from V and 0 bases from J, the junction kept 10 bases outside the gene matches. The CDR3 is 18 residues long. The CDR3 here is CASTKTSGSPSSYNEQFF. Written as DNA, the CDR3 is TGTGCCAGCACTAAGACTAGCGGGAGCCCGAGCTCCTACAATGAGCAGTTCTTC.

This clone was observed once. The rearrangement joins TRBV18 to TRBJ2-2; 12 bases match TRBD2. The CDR3 is made up of 15 amino acids. The V gene end was trimmed by 3 bases and the J gene end by 7 bases; junction bases not matched to a gene: 3. Looked up from germline, CDR1 is KGHSH and CDR2 is LQKENI. The CDR3 DNA follows: TGTGCCAGCTCACCGGGACTAGCGGGTGTCGGGGAGCTGTTTTTT. Its translation is CASSPGLAGVGELFF.

The chain is built from TRBV29-1 and TRBJ2-3, with unresolved D. Germline lookup yields CDR1 SQVTM and CDR2 ANQGSEA. This CDR3 spans 12 amino acids. V was clipped by 8 bases and J by 4 bases, with 13 bases between them. The CDR3 DNA reads TGCAGCCAAAGACACGGCGCAGATACGCAGTATTTT. This codes for CSQRHGADTQYF.

V is TRBV7-9 and J is TRBJ2-1, with D uncertain. The CDR3 is 14 amino acids. Deletions cut 1 base from V and 0 bases from J, with 4 bases between. Germline lookup yields CDR1 SEHNR and CDR2 FQNEAQ (reference sequence). CDR3 protein: CASSLDSSYNEQFF. In DNA form, the CDR3 reads TGTGCCAGCAGCTTAGACAGCTCCTACAATGAGCAGTTCTTC.

This clone was observed a handful of times. The chain is built from TRBV5-6 and TRBJ2-2; D is perhaps TRBD2 (5 bases). Trimming left V 0 bases short and J 2 bases short, with 11 bases between. Germline V gene data show CDR1 as SGHDT and CDR2 as YYEEEE. The CDR3 consists of 16 residues. The CDR3 is CASSLGTQLNTGELFF. The CDR3 DNA is TGTGCCAGCAGCTTGGGGACTCAGCTTAACACCGGGGAGCTGTTTTTT.